This TCR beta chain appears in the sequencing data of a study of vaccination effects on CD4 cells after COVID-19. About the study: Post-vaccine sampling occurred a median 72 days after the second dose.

Study-wide points: The study dataset contains few convalescent patients and includes no early post-infection timepoints.

Concerning this clone: Its antigen is still unknown.

TCRdb's copy holds only in-frame clones and misses some; the assay was immunoSEQ multiplex PCR. The sample includes around 33,000 clones, more than 75% seen only once; the top ten take approximately 1.5%. V lost 1 base and J lost 1, with 9 bases in between. Germline V lookup: CDR1 LGHDT, CDR2 YNNKEL (reference sequence). The CDR3 covers 15 residues. Prior to sequencing, the ViraFEST assay stimulated PBMC with viral peptide pools, which expanded the antigen-specific CD4+ T cells. With approximately 10 days of culture completed, CD4+ T cells were isolated. Two-dose BNT162b2 or mRNA-1273 vaccination was given to participants. IL-2 medium took the place of half the medium on both days 3 and 7.

The sample here was CD4+ T cells from PBMCs cultured with HCoV-NL63 spike peptides, taken after COVID-19 vaccination. The TCR was taken from a human donor who received a COVID-19 vaccine. Some clones in this sample may be carry-over from other donors' samples. The V call is TRBV3-1 (or the pseudogene TRBV3-2), the J call TRBJ2-3, with D possibly TRBD2 on 5 matching bases. CDR3 residues: CASSQGNSGTDTQYF. The CDR3 DNA reads as TGTGCCAGCAGCCAAGGGAATAGCGGCACAGATACGCAGTATTTT.